This T cell receptor beta chain stems from a study of blood T cells in healthy people across ages. Each sample yielded at least 5 micrograms of PBMC total RNA. With 7 bases clipped from V and 3 bases from J, the junction kept 4 bases outside the gene matches. The CDR3 has 13 residues. This clonotype turned up a few times. Being one base from a much bigger clone, this may be a read error. A sample-barcoded 5' primer and a J-beta primer mix were used in a second PCR of about 6 to 12 cycles. Via MiXCR, TCRdb re-called the 5' RACE reads, giving one row per CDR3 protein. The data show under 2 million distinct CDR3 sequences, with 30% to 35% seen just once and about 11% held by the top ten.

This clonotype was obtained from a woman aged 25 to 39 in good health. The chain uses TRBV12-3 or TRBV12-4 and TRBJ2-7, with TRBD1 matching 9 bases. Sample: blood. CDR3 amino acids: CASNPTGGYEQYF. The CDR3 DNA reads as TGTGCCAGCAACCCGACAGGGGGCTACGAGCAGTACTTC.